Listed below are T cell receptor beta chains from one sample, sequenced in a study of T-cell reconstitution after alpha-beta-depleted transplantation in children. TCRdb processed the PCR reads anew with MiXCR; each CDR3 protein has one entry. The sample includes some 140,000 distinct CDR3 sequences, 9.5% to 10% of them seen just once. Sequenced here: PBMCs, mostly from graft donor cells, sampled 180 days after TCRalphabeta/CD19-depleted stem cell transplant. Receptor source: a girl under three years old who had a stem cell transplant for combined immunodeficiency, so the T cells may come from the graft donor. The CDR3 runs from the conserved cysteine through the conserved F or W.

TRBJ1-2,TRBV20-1,CSARDWRQGASPGYTF
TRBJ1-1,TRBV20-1,CISPGHRRGNTEAFF
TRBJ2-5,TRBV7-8,CASSHLLAFKETQYF
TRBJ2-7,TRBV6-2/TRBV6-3,CASSYRGTSWRSYEQYF
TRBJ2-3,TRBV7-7,CASSPGQGLWDTQYF
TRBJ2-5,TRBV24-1,CATSRGTEETQYF
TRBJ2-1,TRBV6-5,CASSYWGQGGNEQFF
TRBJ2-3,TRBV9,CASSVASGRMDTQYF
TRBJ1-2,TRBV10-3,CAITWGDDYGYTF
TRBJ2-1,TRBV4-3,CASSPGLAGISEQFF
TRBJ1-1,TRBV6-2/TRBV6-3,CASRTTRGRNTEAFF
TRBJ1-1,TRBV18,CASSHGQGDTEAFF
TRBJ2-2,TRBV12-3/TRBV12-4,CASSLAGGDGELFF
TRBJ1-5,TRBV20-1,CSAGQGNQPQHF
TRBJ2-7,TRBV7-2,CASSLVSLSSYEQYF
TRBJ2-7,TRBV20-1,CSARAGSYEQYF
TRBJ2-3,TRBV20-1,CSARDGGTHTQYF
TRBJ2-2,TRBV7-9,CASSRPAANTGELFF
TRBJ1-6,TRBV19,CASSMQGEDSPLHF
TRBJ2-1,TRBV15,CATSIRQGTYNEQFF
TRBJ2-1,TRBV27,CASYTRGLTYNEQFF
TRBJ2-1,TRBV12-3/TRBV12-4,CASSPSLGLAGFYNEQFF
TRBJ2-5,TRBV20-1,CSASVDVPLWSQETQYF
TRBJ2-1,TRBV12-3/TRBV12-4,CASRGTGGYWNEQFF
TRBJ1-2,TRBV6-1,CASSEGWTGLYGHTF
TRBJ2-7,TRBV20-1,CSARGQGWYEQYF
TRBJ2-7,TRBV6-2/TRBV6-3,CASSYSTGTLRYEQYF
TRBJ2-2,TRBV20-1,CSARSHYTGELFF
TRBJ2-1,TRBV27,CASSYGGEQFF
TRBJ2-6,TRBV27,CASSFVGRGLSGANVLTF
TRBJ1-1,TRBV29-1,CSVARVFMNTEAFF
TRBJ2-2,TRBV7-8,CASSLRERANTGELFF
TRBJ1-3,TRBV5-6,CASSDLSVRSGNTIYF
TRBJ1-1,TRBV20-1,CSARDSLNTEAFF
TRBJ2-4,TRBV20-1,CSVGEGLAKNIQYF
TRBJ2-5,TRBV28,CASSYVTGQETQYF
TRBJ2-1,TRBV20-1,CSAGGRSRNEQFF
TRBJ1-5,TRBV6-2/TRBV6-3,CASCRRQGLQPQHF
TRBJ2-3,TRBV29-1,CSVGRGDTQYF
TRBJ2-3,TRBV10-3,CAISTLAGDTQYF
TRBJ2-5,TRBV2,CASSERQLYQETQYF
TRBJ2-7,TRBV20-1,CSARVGGGSYEQYF
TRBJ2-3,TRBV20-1,CSARLASDTQYF
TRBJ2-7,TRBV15,CATSRGRVEQYF
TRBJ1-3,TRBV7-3,CASSFEDGNTIYF
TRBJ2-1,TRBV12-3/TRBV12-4,CASSFSQQGGEQFF
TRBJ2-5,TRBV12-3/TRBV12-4,CASSFFGETQYF
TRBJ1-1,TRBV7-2,CASSYPTGQGAFF
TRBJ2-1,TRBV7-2,CASSRRGDLANEQFF
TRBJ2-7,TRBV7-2,CASSLAERGWSYEQYF
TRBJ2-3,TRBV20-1,CSADPRMGDTQYF
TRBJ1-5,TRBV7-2,CASSSRRGQPQHF
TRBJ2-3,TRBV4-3,CASSQDEGGGAFADTQYF